The 32 T cell receptor beta chains given below trace back to one sample, sequenced in a study of T cells expressing NK-cell markers. For each CDR3 protein, TCRdb gives one entry from its re-call of the 5' RACE reads, without DNA. The listing records some 440,000 distinct CDR3 sequences. The sample was blood T cells: a sorted CD56 or NKG2C T cell subset, CD4+ or CD8+ T cells, or bulk PBMC T cells (not recorded which). The receptors come from a woman aged 50 to 65 in good health.

The chain has TRBV20-1 and TRBJ1-2; TCRdb's D gene call, TRBD1, goes unchecked for lack of DNA. The length of the CDR3 is 14 residues. Germline CDR1 reads DFQATT; CDR2 reads SNEGSKA (reference sequence). Here the CDR3 reads CSATGTALNYGYTF.

This CDR3 reads CASSLEAGPIYEQYF. The J gene is TRBJ2-7, the V gene TRBV5-1; the TCRdb call, TRBD2, lacks DNA for checking. This CDR3 has 15 residues. The germline gives CDR1 SGHRS, CDR2 YFSETQ. Based on the CDR3 plus reference TRBV5-1 and TRBJ2-7, the full variable domain is KAGVTQTPRYLIKTRGQQVTLSCSPISGHRSVSWYQQTPGQGLQFLFEYFSETQRNKGNFPGRFSGRQFSNSRSEMNVSTLELGDSALYLCASSLEAGPIYEQYFGPGTRLTVT.

Here the CDR3 reads CASRTGGDHQPQHF. The V gene is TRBV28, the J gene TRBJ1-5; TCRdb picks TRBD1, but there is no DNA to check that call. Germline V CDR1 and CDR2: MDHEN, SYDVKM. The CDR3 is 14 amino acids. Full variable domain (outside the CDR3, taken from reference TRBV28 and TRBJ1-5): DVKVTQSSRYLVKRTGEKVFLECVQDMDHENMFWYRQDPGLGLRLIYFSYDVKMKEKGDIPEGYSVSREKKERFSLILESASTNQTSMYLCASRTGGDHQPQHFGDGTRLSIL.

The V gene is TRBV7-3, the J gene TRBJ2-3; there is no DNA to check the TCRdb D call of TRBD1. Germline V lookup: CDR1 SGHTA, CDR2 FQGTGA. CDR3 size: 15 residues. CDR3 protein: CASSPSGTPTDTQYF.

The chain joins TRBV24-1 to TRBJ2-2; no DNA is available, so the TRBD1 call from TCRdb remains unchecked. This CDR3 has 16 amino acids. CDR1 is KGHDR and CDR2 is SFDVKD in the germline V gene. CDR3: CATSPTRGGNTGELFF.

The chain has TRBV2 and TRBJ2-1; lacking DNA, the TRBD1 call made by TCRdb goes unchecked. The CDR3 has 15 residues. Germline V gene data show CDR1 as SNHLY and CDR2 as FYNNEI. CDR3 sequence reads: CASSETRGAYNEQFF.

The chain recombines TRBV7-9 with TRBJ2-1; TCRdb outputs TRBD2, but without DNA this stays unchecked. This CDR3 is 15 amino acids long. Germline V CDR1 and CDR2: SEHNR, FQNEAQ (reference sequence). This CDR3 is CASSKGLAASDEQFF.

This chain links TRBV15 with TRBJ2-1; without DNA, the TCRdb call of TRBD2 cannot be checked. CDR3 length: 16 residues. Germline V lookup: CDR1 LNHNV, CDR2 YYDKDF (reference sequence). CDR3 residues: CATSRDFGGGTNEQFF.

This chain connects TRBV7-9 to TRBJ2-5; TCRdb lists TRBD1, though no DNA is available to test this call. Germline lookup yields CDR1 SEHNR and CDR2 FQNEAQ (reference sequence). This CDR3 spans 19 amino acids. The CDR3 sequence: CASSLSPSMGGFSGETQYF.

The chain is built from TRBV12-3 or TRBV12-4 and TRBJ1-1. This CDR3 is built from 14 residues. The chain's CDR3 is CASSFSLEATEAFF.

V gene TRBV5-6 combines with J gene TRBJ1-3. CDR1 is SGHDT and CDR2 is YYEEEE in the germline V gene. The CDR3 has 14 residues. CDR3 loop: CASSFIGTGNTIYF.

The CDR3 sequence is CASSLAGGLGNQPQHF. The rearrangement joins TRBV12-3 or TRBV12-4 to TRBJ1-5; there is no DNA to check the TCRdb D call of TRBD1. This CDR3 is built from 16 residues.

The chain recombines TRBV6-5 with TRBJ1-1. Germline lookup yields CDR1 MNHEY and CDR2 SVGAGI. This CDR3 contains 13 residues. The CDR3 here is CASGYGGVTEAFF.

The chain employs TRBV5-4 and TRBJ2-2; TCRdb picks TRBD2, but there is no DNA to check that call. This CDR3 spans 17 amino acids. Germline values: CDR1 SGHNT, CDR2 YYREEE (reference sequence). CDR3: CASSLGLAGADTGELFF.

This rearrangement joins TRBV5-6 to TRBJ2-1; the D call of TRBD2 rests on TCRdb alone, since no DNA is present to check it. The CDR3 consists of 16 residues. CDR1 and CDR2 (germline): SGHDT, YYEEEE. The CDR3 reads CASSLLPGLGPNEQFF.

This chain uses TRBV7-9 with TRBJ2-7. Germline lookup yields CDR1 SEHNR and CDR2 FQNEAQ (reference sequence). This CDR3 comprises 12 residues. The CDR3 here is CASSLLRSEQYF.

The chain joins TRBV20-1 to TRBJ1-1. CDR3 length equals 16 residues. Germline V lookup: CDR1 DFQATT, CDR2 SNEGSKA (reference sequence). This chain's CDR3 is CSARRPEGRLNTEAFF.

This rearrangement joins TRBV7-2 to TRBJ2-1; TCRdb indicates TRBD2, and absent DNA this call remains unverified. CDR3 length: 13 residues. Looked up from germline, CDR1 is SGHTA and CDR2 is FQGNSA. CDR3 sequence: CASSLAGLAKQFF.

The chain has TRBV9 and TRBJ1-6. Germline V gives CDR1 SGDLS, CDR2 YYNGEE. CDR3 length: 15 amino acids. This CDR3 is CASSVVSGRDSPLHF.

The rearrangement links TRBV7-6 to TRBJ1-6. The CDR3 extends over 15 amino acids. Germline V gives CDR1 SGHVS, CDR2 FNYEAQ. CDR3 amino acids: CASSLEGTNTSPLHF.

The chain combines TRBV7-6 with TRBJ2-7. The CDR3 totals 14 residues. In germline, CDR1 is SGHVS, CDR2 FNYEAQ. This chain's CDR3 is CASSLDQVAGEQYF. Full variable domain (rest looked up from reference TRBV7-6 and TRBJ2-7): GAGVSQSPRYKVTKRGQDVALRCDPISGHVSLYWYRQALGQGPEFLTYFNYEAQQDKSGLPNDRFSAERPEGSISTLTIQRTEQRDSAMYRCASSLDQVAGEQYFGPGTRLTVT.

The chain carries TRBV5-5 and TRBJ2-4; TCRdb reports TRBD1, a call that lacks DNA to check it against. The germline gives CDR1 SGHKS, CDR2 YYEKEE (reference sequence). The CDR3 consists of 16 residues. The CDR3 loop is CASSLGVPGSGNIQYF.

The V and J genes are TRBV12-3 or TRBV12-4 and TRBJ1-1; TCRdb indicates TRBD1, and absent DNA this call remains unverified. CDR3 size: 15 residues. The CDR3 loop is CASSFRPRGFTEAFF.

V usage is TRBV5-4 and J usage is TRBJ2-3; no DNA is available, so the TRBD2 call from TCRdb remains unchecked. Germline V lookup: CDR1 SGHNT, CDR2 YYREEE (reference sequence). This CDR3 is built from 15 residues. The chain's CDR3 is CASSRTSGRPDTQYF.

The chain combines TRBV7-9 with TRBJ2-7; the TCRdb call, TRBD1, lacks DNA for checking. Per germline, CDR1 SEHNR and CDR2 FQNEAQ (reference sequence). CDR3 length: 15 amino acids. CDR3 sequence reads: CASSLAMGEMIEQYF.

V is TRBV7-9 and J is TRBJ2-1. Germline V lookup: CDR1 SEHNR, CDR2 FQNEAQ (reference sequence). The CDR3 extends over 13 amino acids. The CDR3 sequence: CASSWGSYNEQFF.

The chain joins TRBV11-2 to TRBJ2-3; no DNA is available, so the TRBD2 call from TCRdb remains unchecked. The germline CDR1 and CDR2 sequences are SGHAT and FQNNGV. There are 15 residues in the CDR3. The CDR3 here is CASSLFAGARDTQYF.

V gene TRBV4-1 combines with J gene TRBJ2-1. Germline values: CDR1 MGHRA, CDR2 YSYEKL. The CDR3 sequence is 15 residues long. This CDR3 is CASSQVLGGNNEQFF.

The chain couples TRBV15 to TRBJ2-1. The germline CDR1 and CDR2 sequences are LNHNV and YYDKDF (reference sequence). This CDR3 has 16 residues. This CDR3 is CATSVISWGRWDEQFF.

The chain is built from TRBV7-9 and TRBJ2-1; the D gene TCRdb calls, TRBD2, cannot be checked with no DNA. This CDR3 region has 17 residues. Per the germline V gene, CDR1 is SEHNR and CDR2 is FQNEAQ (reference sequence). CDR3 protein: CASSLGGLAALYNEQFF.

The chain recombines TRBV12-3 or TRBV12-4 with TRBJ2-1. CDR3 length: 12 residues. CDR3 sequence reads: CASSPRVWEQFF.

The gene calls are TRBV12-3 or TRBV12-4 and TRBJ1-1. The CDR3 loop spans 12 amino acids. The CDR3 sequence: CASSLGQEKAFF.